Sequencing of this TCR beta chain was carried out in a study of T cells after yellow fever vaccination. Study-level findings and limits: Among all clonotypes, a small share was observed in both CD4 and CD8 compartments. Any FACS-sorted repertoire could hold abundant clonotypes that contaminate it from the bulk population.

Trimming took off 6 bases at V and 6 bases at J, with 9 bases between the two ends. The CDR3 extends over 12 amino acids. In TCRdb, the 5' RACE reads were re-called with MiXCR into one record per CDR3 protein. This table has 350,000 to 450,000 distinct CDR3 sequences, roughly a sixth appearing once. This clonotype turned up a few times. Its cognate antigen is unknown. The chain joins TRBV12-3 or TRBV12-4 to TRBJ2-1, with D possibly called TRBD1 or TRBD2 (5 bases each). The sequence came from a man aged 18 to 30 who received the YFV17D yellow fever vaccine. This specimen consisted of PBMCs, obtained before the yellow fever booster vaccination. CDR3 protein: CASRGEVNEQFF. CDR3 sequence (DNA): TGTGCCAGCAGGGGGGAAGTCAATGAGCAGTTCTTC.